These T cell receptor beta chains were read from a single sample in a study of OX40 agonist ivuxolimab in advanced cancers. TCRdb keeps only in-frame clones here, not all; method: immunoSEQ multiplex PCR. The sample includes about 80,000 clones, roughly 86% of them seen just once. This specimen was CD4+ or CD8+ T cells sorted from blood, taken in a trial of the OX40 agonist ivuxolimab. Source of these receptors: an adult with an advanced solid tumor such as melanoma, head and neck, liver or kidney cancer. Both conserved end residues are part of each CDR3. The D gene is left open where the match is weak. Only some rows state a clone size, as once, few, many or a class for expanded clones.

j_gene: TRBJ2-5; len: 15; d_gene: TRBD1; abundance: NA; v_gene: TRBV2; CDR3aa: CASKGQGVIGETQYF; CDR3nt: TGTGCCAGCAAAGGTCAGGGGGTAATCGGGGAGACCCAGTACTTC
j_gene: TRBJ2-7; len: 15; d_gene: NA; abundance: few; v_gene: TRBV5-1; CDR3aa: CASSLSGTSQYEQYF; CDR3nt: TGCGCCAGCAGCTTGTCCGGGACATCCCAGTACGAGCAGTACTTC
j_gene: TRBJ1-5; len: 16; d_gene: NA; abundance: few; v_gene: TRBV2; CDR3aa: CASRGGHFYSNQPQHF; CDR3nt: TGTGCCAGCAGAGGAGGACACTTTTATAGCAATCAGCCCCAGCATTTT
j_gene: TRBJ2-5; len: 13; d_gene: TRBD1; abundance: few; v_gene: TRBV7-2; CDR3aa: CASSFTGGETQYF; CDR3nt: TGTGCCAGCAGCTTTACAGGGGGAGAGACCCAGTACTTC
j_gene: TRBJ2-7; len: 14; d_gene: NA; abundance: once; v_gene: TRBV2; CDR3aa: CASSVDSSSYEQYF; CDR3nt: TGTGCCAGCAGCGTGGACAGTAGCTCCTACGAGCAGTACTTC
j_gene: TRBJ2-7; len: 13; d_gene: NA; abundance: NA; v_gene: TRBV18; CDR3aa: CASSPSGDYEQYF; CDR3nt: TGTGCCAGCTCACCATCGGGGGACTACGAGCAGTACTTC
j_gene: TRBJ2-7; len: 15; d_gene: TRBD2; abundance: NA; v_gene: TRBV6-5; CDR3aa: CASSYGTSGRDEQYF; CDR3nt: TGTGCCAGCAGTTACGGGACTAGCGGGAGGGACGAGCAGTACTTC
j_gene: TRBJ2-5; len: 15; d_gene: TRBD1; abundance: NA; v_gene: TRBV7-7; CDR3aa: CASSYPLDREETQYF; CDR3nt: TGTGCCAGCAGCTACCCCCTGGACAGGGAAGAGACCCAGTACTTC
j_gene: TRBJ2-6; len: 14; d_gene: TRBD1; abundance: NA; v_gene: TRBV5-1; CDR3aa: CASGDSSGANVLTF; CDR3nt: TGCGCCAGCGGGGACAGCTCTGGGGCCAACGTCCTGACTTTC
j_gene: TRBJ2-3; len: 14; d_gene: NA; abundance: NA; v_gene: TRBV5-1; CDR3aa: CASSTVDFTDTQYF; CDR3nt: TGCGCCAGCAGCACAGTGGACTTTACAGATACGCAGTATTTT
j_gene: TRBJ2-1; len: 16; d_gene: TRBD2; abundance: once; v_gene: TRBV19; CDR3aa: CASSRVQRGANNEQFF; CDR3nt: TGTGCCAGTAGTAGAGTCCAGCGGGGAGCGAACAATGAGCAGTTCTTC
j_gene: TRBJ1-3; len: 15; d_gene: NA; abundance: NA; v_gene: TRBV30; CDR3aa: CAWTRGRTSGNTIYF; CDR3nt: TGTGCCTGGACCCGCGGGCGGACCTCTGGAAACACCATATATTTT
j_gene: TRBJ1-5; len: 13; d_gene: NA; abundance: few; v_gene: TRBV6-1; CDR3aa: CASTEQVNQPQHF; CDR3nt: TGTGCCAGCACCGAACAGGTCAATCAGCCCCAGCATTTT
j_gene: TRBJ1-1; len: 14; d_gene: NA; abundance: NA; v_gene: TRBV27; CDR3aa: CASCFRESYTEAFF; CDR3nt: TGTGCCAGCTGTTTTAGGGAATCGTACACTGAAGCTTTCTTT
j_gene: TRBJ2-1; len: 16; d_gene: NA; abundance: NA; v_gene: TRBV11-2; CDR3aa: CASSPRRPDRYNEQFF; CDR3nt: TGTGCCAGCAGCCCTCGAAGACCCGATCGATACAATGAGCAGTTCTTC
j_gene: TRBJ1-2; len: 14; d_gene: TRBD1; abundance: NA; v_gene: TRBV7-9; CDR3aa: CASSYIGTGFGYTF; CDR3nt: TGTGCCAGCAGCTATATCGGGACAGGGTTTGGCTACACCTTC
j_gene: TRBJ1-2; len: 15; d_gene: NA; abundance: NA; v_gene: TRBV30; CDR3aa: CACLGGGSVPYGYTF; CDR3nt: TGTGCCTGTCTAGGGGGGGGATCGGTTCCCTATGGCTACACCTTC
j_gene: TRBJ1-4; len: 16; d_gene: TRBD1; abundance: NA; v_gene: TRBV6-5; CDR3aa: CASSYRTGGIWEKLFF; CDR3nt: TGTGCCAGCAGTTACCGAACAGGGGGGATTTGGGAAAAACTGTTTTTT
j_gene: TRBJ1-5; len: 14; d_gene: TRBD1; abundance: NA; v_gene: TRBV5-8; CDR3aa: CASSPGTGLQPQHF; CDR3nt: TGTGCCAGCAGCCCGGGGACAGGGTTACAGCCCCAGCATTTT
j_gene: TRBJ2-7; len: 14; d_gene: NA; abundance: NA; v_gene: TRBV5-1; CDR3aa: CASSLVPHKDEQYF; CDR3nt: TGCGCCAGCAGCTTGGTCCCACACAAAGACGAGCAGTACTTC
j_gene: TRBJ2-3; len: 18; d_gene: NA; abundance: NA; v_gene: TRBV4-3; CDR3aa: CASSQDLFSSFNTDTQYF; CDR3nt: TGCGCCAGCAGCCAAGATCTTTTTTCTTCCTTTAACACAGATACGCAGTATTTT
j_gene: TRBJ2-4; len: 16; d_gene: TRBD1; abundance: NA; v_gene: TRBV19; CDR3aa: CASSIGTGAGKNIQYF; CDR3nt: TGTGCCAGTAGTATCGGGACAGGGGCCGGCAAAAACATTCAGTACTTC